Included here is one TCR beta chain sequence, with context. Its antigen has not been determined. Base-call qualities are not available, and no considerably larger clone is one nucleotide away. The library came from the immunoSEQ multiplex PCR assay. For the original study's pipeline: A statistical classification framework was developed to diagnose cytomegalovirus status using the catalog of TCR beta chain sequences. TCRdb limited this immuneACCESS table to in-frame rearrangements with V and J called. A share of clones is missing; checked studies link under half to unresolved V genes, and the rest is unexplained. The V and J calls and clone size are taken from that table; D and trimming were inferred from the DNA. The sample includes around 150,000 clones, with 84% observed a single time. Around 9.6% of the sample belongs to the ten largest clones. These data come from a study of cytomegalovirus exposure and HLA in healthy donors (dated by TCRdb to 2016 to 2017). General notes on the study: The 500 to 700 repertoires of the first cohort and the roughly 110 validation repertoires were produced on the same platform, according to a later analysis. The study aimed to test whether signatures of past pathogen exposure could be identified by cataloging public T cell receptors. A separate validation cohort of over 95 different subjects was used in addition to the roughly 620-subject first cohort. High-throughput TCR immunosequencing, statistical association of individual TCRs with disease status, and machine learning were combined to predict cytomegalovirus infection status.

The full study reports these points: Most TCR sequences were seen in very few donors, while some public TCRs were found in many individuals. A later analysis lacked HLA typing for the validation cohort, so it scored co-occurrence in that cohort across all 110 or so repertoires. In both the original and validation cohorts, the classifier was reported to diagnose cytomegalovirus status with high specificity and sensitivity. In a later analysis, TCRs clustered in the first cohort were found to also tend to co-occur in the roughly 120 validation repertoires, with 94% of cluster scores above 0. The authors suggested that the approach could potentially be extended to other disease states and immunological phenotypes. In vitro tests confirmed that a few of the cytomegalovirus-associated TCR beta chains recognize cytomegalovirus antigens. The study listed around 160 TCR beta chains as associated with cytomegalovirus.

The donors were included in the validation cohort of over a hundred subjects, a group kept apart from the roughly 680-subject first cohort. The receptor's source is a man aged 25-45 years in good health and CMV-seropositive. The sequenced sample was PBMCs.

The CDR3 reads CASSDWARHNYGYTF. The sequence in DNA is TGTGCCAGCAGTGACTGGGCCAGACATAACTATGGCTACACCTTC. The chain joins TRBV2 to TRBJ1-2, with the D gene call left open. The trim is 3 bases for V and 1 base for J, with a gap of 12 bases between the germline ends. Sequences SNHLY (CDR1) and FYNNEI (CDR2) are obtained from the germline V gene. The CDR3 holds 15 amino acids from the cysteine to the phenylalanine. CDR3 DNA is the only sequence kept; it has 45 bases, read in frame from the first base.